This TCR beta chain was sequenced during a study of CD8 T cells in Susac syndrome. Random hexamers primed reverse transcription of about 0.45 to 1 ug RNA. Amplification of TCR beta CDR3 spanned 54 Vbeta and 13 Jbeta via immunoSEQ multiplex PCR. TCRdb fed the immunoSEQ multiplex PCR reads into MiXCR, producing one record per CDR3 protein. The sample shows about 150,000 distinct CDR3 sequences, roughly 94% of them seen only once. In the multiple sclerosis control group, patients were treatment-naive and had stable or active relapsing-remitting disease. FACS enriched CD8+ TEMRA cells, while bulk CD8+ and CD4+ were negatively isolated. General study points: The TCR sequencing and HLA analysis in the study involved a relatively small number of individuals, as the study acknowledged.

Comments on this clonotype: Antigen specificity is unknown.

This TCR derives from a human donor with multiple sclerosis. Sequenced sample: CD8+ T cells from PBMCs.

The CDR3 bases are TGTGCCAGCAGTTTGGGGCCTGGGGCCCGCACAGATACGCAGTATTTT. The encoded protein is CASSLGPGARTDTQYF. V is TRBV27 and J is TRBJ2-3; a possible D gene is TRBD1 (5 bases). Germline assignment: CDR1 MNHEY and CDR2 SMNVEV (reference sequence). The CDR3 consists of 16 residues. V dropped 3 bases and J dropped 1 base, with 14 bases sitting between them.